This T cell receptor beta chain was found in a study of blood T cell repertoires in COVID-19. On the study more broadly: Material from acute and convalescent COVID-19 was sourced from the United States, Italy and Spain. In each case, the material was cDNA or gDNA derived from T cells, B-cell-depleted T cells, or PBMCs.

The germline gives CDR1 KGHSH, CDR2 LQKENI. Germline trimming cut 5 bases from V and 2 bases from J; bases unmatched to any gene: 5. The CDR3 spans 15 residues. Sequencing used immunoSEQ multiplex PCR; TCRdb keeps in-frame clones, though not all of them. Of 57,000 or so clones in the sample, around 85% were seen once. This chain links TRBV18 with TRBJ1-3; the match to TRBD1 covers 8 bases. The source of this sequence is a woman of 80 years or more with active or convalescent COVID-19. The sequencing input was peripheral blood. The CDR3 spells CASSATGETGNTIYF. The CDR3 DNA reads as TGTGCCAGCTCAGCGACAGGGGAAACTGGAAACACCATATATTTT.